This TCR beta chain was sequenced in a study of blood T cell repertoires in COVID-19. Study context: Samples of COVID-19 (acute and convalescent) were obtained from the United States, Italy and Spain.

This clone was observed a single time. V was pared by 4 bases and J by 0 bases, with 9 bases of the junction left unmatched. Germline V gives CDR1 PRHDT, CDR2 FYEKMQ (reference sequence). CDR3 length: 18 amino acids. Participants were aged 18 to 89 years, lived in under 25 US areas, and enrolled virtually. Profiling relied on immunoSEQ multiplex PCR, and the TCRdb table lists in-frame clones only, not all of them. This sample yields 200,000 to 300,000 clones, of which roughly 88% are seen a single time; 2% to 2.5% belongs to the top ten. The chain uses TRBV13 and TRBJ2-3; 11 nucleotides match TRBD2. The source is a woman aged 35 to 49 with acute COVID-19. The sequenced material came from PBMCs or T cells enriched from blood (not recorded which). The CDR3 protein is CASSSGLAGKPSTDTQYF. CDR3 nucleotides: TGTGCCAGCAGCTCCGGACTAGCGGGTAAACCTAGCACAGATACGCAGTATTTT.